Listed below are T cell receptor beta chains from one sample, sequenced in a study of patients and donors after allogeneic stem cell transplantation. Each CDR3 protein is one row after TCRdb ran MiXCR on the RT-PCR reads. Among 25,000 to 35,000 distinct CDR3 sequences listed, under 7.5% were seen once. Material: blood, either unsorted or a sorted T cell fraction (not recorded which). The receptors come from a human donor who was either an allogeneic HSCT recipient or a stem cell or donor lymphocyte infusion donor (not recorded which). It is not recorded whose cells these are; they may come from a transplant donor. Each CDR3 is given with its conserved first and last residue. A D gene is named only where the DNA matches it firmly. Not every row has a clone size; where given, it reads once, few, many or a size class.

clone_size,v_call,d_call,j_call,cdr3_aa,cdr3_nt
few,TRBV19,TRBD2,TRBJ2-2,CASSAPGLSSPGELFF,TGTGCCAGTAGTGCGCCGGGACTAAGCTCGCCCGGGGAGCTGTTTTTT
-,TRBV5-5,-,TRBJ2-7,CASSPPGSSYEQYF,TGTGCCAGCAGCCCCCCGGGCAGCTCCTACGAGCAGTACTTC
few,TRBV7-9,TRBD2,TRBJ2-7,CASSLALTSGMGSYEQYF,TGTGCCAGCAGCTTAGCGCTGACTAGCGGGATGGGATCCTACGAGCAGTACTTC
-,TRBV5-1,-,TRBJ2-7,CASSLVAGSLSEQYF,TGCGCCAGCAGCTTGGTTGCCGGGAGCTTAAGCGAGCAGTACTTC
many,TRBV24-1,-,TRBJ1-5,CATSDPDQPQHF,TGTGCCACCAGTGACCCCGATCAGCCCCAGCATTTT
many,TRBV4-2,-,TRBJ1-5,CASSREYSNQPQHF,TGTGCCAGCAGCCGAGAGTATAGCAATCAGCCCCAGCATTTT
many,TRBV7-6,TRBD2,TRBJ2-5,CASSLATSGRETQYF,TGTGCCAGCAGCTTAGCGACTAGCGGGAGAGAGACCCAGTACTTC
many,TRBV29-1,TRBD2,TRBJ2-3,CSVTSARYADTQYF,TGCAGCGTTACTAGCGCAAGATACGCAGATACGCAGTATTTT
-,TRBV27,TRBD2,TRBJ2-1,CASSDSGRALYNEQFF,TGTGCCAGCAGCGATAGCGGGAGAGCGTTGTACAATGAGCAGTTCTTC
many,TRBV9,TRBD2,TRBJ2-2,CASSSGTSGNTGELFF,TGTGCCAGCAGCTCCGGGACTAGCGGAAACACCGGGGAGCTGTTTTTT
many,TRBV29-1,TRBD1,TRBJ1-2,CSVEDRWTGFGYTF,TGCAGCGTTGAAGATCGGTGGACAGGGTTTGGCTACACCTTC